The T cell receptor beta chain described here comes from a study of blood T cell repertoires in COVID-19. Study information: COVID-19 samples collected from the United States, Italy and Spain covered acute and convalescent phases. Sample material is recorded as cDNA or gDNA derived from T cells, B-cell-depleted T cells, or PBMCs.

Authors' processing steps: Reference gene primer amplification yielded estimated nucleated cell counts. Repertoires were generated with immunoSEQ multiplex PCR, while TCRdb's copy carries only in-frame clones and drops some. The DNA was the basis for D and trimming; V, J and clone size are from that table. The table records roughly 50,000 clones, roughly three quarters of them present only once. Germline V gene sequence: CDR1 LNHDA, CDR2 SQIVND (reference sequence). The CDR3 length is 14 residues. The V end lost 3 bases, the J end lost 1 base, and 9 bases lay between the germline ends. The source is a human donor with active or convalescent COVID-19. The donor label of this sample is uncertain. This chain joins TRBV19 and TRBJ1-2, with a weak D call TRBD1 (6 bases). The sample was peripheral blood. The CDR3 here is CASSMGTSNYGYTF. DNA for the CDR3: TGTGCCAGTAGTATGGGGACAAGTAACTATGGCTACACCTTC.